The rows below give T cell receptor beta chains drawn from one sample of a study of STAT5B mutations in CD4+ large granular lymphocyte leukemia. TCRdb keeps only in-frame clones here, not all; method: immunoSEQ multiplex PCR. This sample has 20,000 to 25,000 clones, with 70% found just once. The sequenced material came from CD4+ T cells from blood buffy coats. These receptors were taken from a human donor in good health. CDR3s include the opening cysteine and the closing phenylalanine or tryptophan. Fields, in order: V gene, clone size, D gene, J gene, CDR3 protein, CDR3 DNA. D genes are given only for firm matches. Clone size is given for some rows only: seen once, a few or many times, or a class if the clone is expanded.

>TRBV5-1|.|TRBD1|TRBJ2-3
CASSLATQGADTQYF
TGCGCCAGCAGCTTGGCTACACAGGGGGCGGATACGCAGTATTTT
>TRBV7-2|.|.|TRBJ2-7
CASSLARWEQYF
TGTGCCAGCAGCTTAGCGCGGTGGGAGCAGTACTTC
>TRBV6-6|.|.|TRBJ1-5
CASSRRSGNQPQHF
TGTGCCAGCAGCCGCCGGTCTGGTAATCAGCCCCAGCATTTT
>TRBV9|.|.|TRBJ2-3
CASSVGVGYTDTQYF
TGTGCCAGCAGCGTAGGGGTCGGATACACAGATACGCAGTATTTT
>TRBV29-1|.|.|TRBJ1-3
CSVEAGGTFGNTIYF
TGCAGCGTTGAAGCCGGGGGAACGTTTGGAAACACCATATATTTT
>TRBV4-1|.|TRBD1|TRBJ1-4
CASSQGQGGVREKLFF
TGCGCCAGCAGCCAAGGACAGGGAGGAGTGCGCGAAAAACTGTTTTTT
>TRBV7-2|.|.|TRBJ1-2
CASSSQGLGYGYTF
TGTGCCAGCAGCTCCCAGGGACTCGGCTATGGCTACACCTTC
>TRBV28|.|.|TRBJ2-5
CASSLDPTRETQYF
TGTGCCAGCAGCCTCGACCCCACGCGAGAGACCCAGTACTTC
>TRBV6-5|.|TRBD2|TRBJ2-7
CASRSGLARNEQYF
TGTGCCAGCAGATCGGGACTAGCGAGGAACGAGCAGTACTTC
>TRBV7-9|.|TRBD2|TRBJ2-1
CASSSGLAGIGQFF
TGTGCCAGCAGCTCTGGACTAGCGGGAATTGGGCAGTTCTTC
>TRBV5-1|.|TRBD1|TRBJ2-2
CASSADRGLFTGELFF
TGCGCCAGCAGCGCGGACAGGGGGCTTTTCACCGGGGAGCTGTTTTTT
>TRBV7-2|.|TRBD2|TRBJ2-5
CASRKPGGPETQYF
TGTGCCAGCAGAAAACCGGGGGGGCCAGAGACCCAGTACTTC
>TRBV7-9|.|.|TRBJ1-4
CASSLPTPGAKLFF
TGTGCCAGCAGCTTACCAACCCCGGGAGCGAAACTGTTTTTT
>TRBV5-1|.|.|TRBJ1-3
CASSPQGGGGNTIYF
TGCGCCAGCAGCCCCCAGGGAGGTGGGGGAAACACCATATATTTT
>TRBV27|few|TRBD1|TRBJ1-5
CASSRHGTGGLGNQPQHF
TGTGCCAGCAGTCGCCACGGAACAGGGGGGTTGGGCAATCAGCCCCAGCATTTT
>TRBV5-1|once|.|TRBJ2-7
CASSPLAGSEQYF
TGCGCCAGCAGCCCCCTGGCGGGTAGCGAGCAGTACTTC
>TRBV28|.|.|TRBJ2-7
CASSFGSGVYEQYF
TGTGCCAGCAGTTTCGGTAGTGGGGTCTACGAGCAGTACTTC
>TRBV2|few|.|TRBJ2-7
CASKGRSYEQYF
TGTGCCAGCAAGGGCCGTTCCTACGAGCAGTACTTC
>TRBV28|.|.|TRBJ1-1
CASSPNFLGAFF
TGTGCCAGCAGTCCCAACTTCCTAGGCGCTTTCTTT
>TRBV7-2|once|TRBD1|TRBJ2-5
CASSPRTGGIETQYF
TGTGCCAGCAGCCCCAGGACAGGGGGTATCGAGACCCAGTACTTC
>TRBV5-1|.|.|TRBJ2-5
CASSAYQETQYF
TGCGCCAGCAGCGCGTACCAAGAGACCCAGTACTTC
>TRBV7-3|few|.|TRBJ2-2
CASSPRSGGNTGELFF
TGTGCCAGCAGCCCACGCAGCGGAGGGAACACCGGGGAGCTGTTTTTT
>TRBV29-1|.|.|TRBJ1-1
CSAMGGNTEAFF
TGCAGCGCCATGGGGGGGAACACTGAAGCTTTCTTT
>TRBV7-2|.|TRBD2|TRBJ2-3
CASSPEGLAGFF
TGTGCCAGCAGCCCAGAGGGACTAGCGGGTTTCTTT
>TRBV4-1|.|.|TRBJ1-5
CASSQEGAQNSNQPQHF
TGCGCCAGCAGCCAAGAGGGGGCCCAGAATAGCAATCAGCCCCAGCATTTT
>TRBV5-4|.|.|TRBJ2-5
CASSGGPNEETQYF
TGTGCCAGCAGCGGCGGGCCAAACGAAGAGACCCAGTACTTC
>TRBV4-1|.|TRBD2|TRBJ2-2
CASSERTLAGVGTGELFF
TGCGCCAGCAGCGAACGGACACTAGCGGGGGTAGGAACCGGGGAGCTGTTTTTT
>TRBV2|few|.|TRBJ1-2
CASSGVGGGAVNYGYTF
TGTGCCAGCAGTGGGGTCGGCGGGGGCGCAGTTAACTATGGCTACACCTTC
>TRBV7-2|.|.|TRBJ2-5
CASSWSGGVRETQYF
TGTGCCAGCAGCTGGTCAGGGGGGGTTCGAGAGACCCAGTACTTC
>TRBV4-3|.|TRBD2|TRBJ2-1
CASSRLAGGPNEQFF
TGCGCCAGCAGCAGACTAGCGGGAGGGCCCAATGAGCAGTTCTTC
>TRBV7-7|.|.|TRBJ2-5
CASSPIRETQYF
TGTGCTAGCAGCCCTATCCGAGAGACCCAGTACTTC
>TRBV19|.|TRBD1|TRBJ1-5
CASTDRGQGDQPQHF
TGTGCCAGTACGGACAGGGGGCAGGGAGATCAGCCCCAGCATTTT
>TRBV11-3|.|.|TRBJ2-6
CASSLESSGANVLTF
TGTGCCAGCAGCTTAGAGTCCTCTGGGGCCAACGTCCTGACTTTC
>TRBV28|few|TRBD1|TRBJ2-7
CASRSTGDASYEQYF
TGTGCCAGCAGATCCACAGGGGACGCCTCCTACGAGCAGTACTTC
>TRBV10-3|.|TRBD1|TRBJ2-5
CAIRPSGTEQETQYF
TGTGCCATCAGACCCTCGGGGACAGAACAAGAGACCCAGTACTTC
>TRBV6-1|.|.|TRBJ2-3
CASSHVSVGGDTQYF
TGTGCCAGCAGTCATGTTAGCGTCGGGGGTGATACGCAGTATTTT
>TRBV7-9|once|.|TRBJ1-2
CASSLDGRANYGYTF
TGTGCCAGCAGCTTAGACGGTCGTGCTAACTATGGCTACACCTTC
>TRBV5-8|.|.|TRBJ1-4
CASSFYPADEKLFF
TGTGCCAGCAGCTTTTACCCCGCAGATGAAAAACTGTTTTTT
>TRBV2|.|TRBD2|TRBJ2-1
CASTKGVSGRGNEQFF
TGTGCCAGCACCAAGGGTGTTAGCGGGAGGGGAAATGAGCAGTTCTTC
>TRBV28|.|TRBD1|TRBJ2-7
CASRPQGVSYEQYF
TGTGCCAGCAGACCCCAGGGGGTCTCCTACGAGCAGTACTTC
>TRBV11-2|.|.|TRBJ1-4
CASSSDGGNGEKLFF
TGTGCCAGCAGCTCGGACGGAGGGAATGGTGAAAAACTGTTTTTT
>TRBV10-2|.|.|TRBJ2-2
CASSESGVTGELFF
TGCGCCAGCAGTGAGTCTGGCGTCACCGGGGAGCTGTTTTTT
>TRBV6-5|.|.|TRBJ1-2
CASRTTGTLNYGYTF
TGTGCCAGCAGGACCACCGGGACACTGAACTATGGCTACACCTTC
>TRBV2|.|.|TRBJ2-3
CASSELGGGGADTQYF
TGTGCCAGCAGTGAACTTGGGGGCGGAGGTGCAGATACGCAGTATTTT
>TRBV5-1|once|TRBD1|TRBJ2-7
CASSRDRPPSYEQYF
TGCGCCAGCAGCAGGGACAGGCCCCCTTCCTACGAGCAGTACTTC
>TRBV4-1|.|.|TRBJ2-3
CASSQDSGADTQYF
TGCGCCAGCAGCCAAGATTCGGGGGCAGATACGCAGTATTTT
>TRBV28|few|.|TRBJ1-5
CASSRGGVKGYQPQHF
TGTGCCAGCAGCCGGGGGGGTGTTAAGGGATATCAGCCCCAGCATTTT
>TRBV27|.|TRBD2|TRBJ2-1
CASSPGTSGSFDEQFF
TGTGCCAGCAGTCCAGGGACTAGCGGGAGTTTCGATGAGCAGTTCTTC
>TRBV6-6|few|TRBD2|TRBJ2-1
CASSYRAGAHNEQFF
TGTGCCAGCAGTTACAGAGCGGGAGCCCACAATGAGCAGTTCTTC
>TRBV14|.|.|TRBJ2-7
CASSQDTGEQYF
TGTGCCAGCAGCCAAGATACTGGAGAGCAGTACTTC
>TRBV14|.|TRBD2|TRBJ2-7
CASSQPGGRSAEQYF
TGTGCCAGCAGCCAACCAGGCGGGAGATCTGCCGAGCAGTACTTC
>TRBV5-1|.|.|TRBJ2-5
CASSLPGSGIMETQYF
TGCGCCAGCAGCTTGCCAGGGTCGGGTATTATGGAGACCCAGTACTTC
>TRBV7-2|.|TRBD2|TRBJ2-7
CASSVHVGTNYEQYF
TGTGCCAGCAGCGTACACGTTGGGACTAACTACGAGCAGTACTTC
>TRBV6-5|few|TRBD1|TRBJ2-7
CASRADREYF
TGTGCCAGCAGGGCGGACAGGGAGTACTTC
>TRBV25-1|.|.|TRBJ2-3
CASSSPPGDFTDTQYF
TGTGCCAGCAGTTCTCCACCAGGGGATTTCACAGATACGCAGTATTTT
>TRBV5-1|.|TRBD1|TRBJ1-6
CASSLAETGGSPLHF
TGCGCCAGCAGCTTGGCCGAGACAGGGGGTTCACCCCTCCACTTT
>TRBV2|.|.|TRBJ1-5
CASSERQVGSQPQHF
TGTGCCAGCAGTGAACGGCAGGTAGGGAGTCAGCCCCAGCATTTT
>TRBV20-1|.|.|TRBJ1-1
CSAFHSTEAFF
TGCAGTGCTTTTCACTCCACTGAAGCTTTCTTT
>TRBV6-5|.|.|TRBJ1-3
CASSYSGGSGGTIYF
TGTGCCAGCAGTTACTCGGGAGGGAGCGGGGGCACCATATATTTT